Listed below are T cell receptor beta chains from one sample, sequenced in a study of T cells in Graves' hyperthyroidism and ophthalmopathy. TCRdb re-derived calls from the multiplex PCR reads in MiXCR, one entry per CDR3 protein. The repertoire holds hundreds of thousands of distinct CDR3 sequences, with 15% to 20% as singletons. Sequences were obtained from blood. These receptor sequences come from a man aged 35 to 55 with Graves' hyperthyroidism. Both conserved end residues are part of each CDR3. Fields, in order: CDR3 protein, CDR3 DNA, D gene, J gene, clone size, V gene. D genes are given only for firm matches. Clone size appears in some rows only: once, few, many, or a class for an expanded clone.

CDR3 protein: CASSTEGAVNTEAFF; CDR3 DNA: TGCGCCAGCAGCACCGAGGGGGCGGTGAACACTGAAGCTTTCTTT; D gene: TRBD1; J gene: TRBJ1-1; clone size: many; V gene: TRBV5-1
CDR3 protein: CASDKTGQSYGYTF; CDR3 DNA: TGTGCCAGCGATAAGACAGGTCAAAGCTATGGCTACACCTTC; D gene: -; J gene: TRBJ1-2; clone size: -; V gene: TRBV2
CDR3 protein: CASSFSGTDTQYF; CDR3 DNA: TGTGCCAGCAGTTTTAGCGGGACAGATACGCAGTATTTT; D gene: TRBD2; J gene: TRBJ2-3; clone size: many; V gene: TRBV28
CDR3 protein: CASSSQGGANTEAFF; CDR3 DNA: TGTGCCAGCAGCTCCCAGGGAGGGGCGAACACTGAAGCTTTCTTT; D gene: -; J gene: TRBJ1-1; clone size: many; V gene: TRBV7-9
CDR3 protein: CASSYSTGTGGDTGELFF; CDR3 DNA: TGTGCCAGCAGTTACTCGACCGGGACAGGGGGGGACACCGGGGAGCTGTTTTTT; D gene: TRBD1; J gene: TRBJ2-2; clone size: many; V gene: TRBV6-2/TRBV6-3
CDR3 protein: CASSQLGTKKETQYF; CDR3 DNA: TGCGCCAGCAGCCAATTGGGGACAAAGAAAGAGACCCAGTACTTC; D gene: -; J gene: TRBJ2-5; clone size: -; V gene: TRBV4-3
CDR3 protein: CASGLDRKTVAGTGEGYGGYTF; CDR3 DNA: TGTGCTAGTGGTTTGGACCGAAAGACAGTCGCCGGGACAGGGGAGGGGTATGGTGGCTACACCTTC; D gene: TRBD1; J gene: TRBJ1-2; clone size: many; V gene: TRBV12-5
CDR3 protein: CASSLGEVTEAFF; CDR3 DNA: TGTGCCAGCAGCCTTGGGGAGGTCACTGAAGCTTTCTTT; D gene: -; J gene: TRBJ1-1; clone size: -; V gene: TRBV3-1
CDR3 protein: CASSLVGNSQPQHF; CDR3 DNA: TGTGCCAGCAGCTTGGTGGGGAACAGTCAGCCCCAGCATTTT; D gene: -; J gene: TRBJ1-5; clone size: -; V gene: TRBV7-2
CDR3 protein: CATSDHTRGGETQYF; CDR3 DNA: TGTGCCACCAGTGATCATACGCGAGGGGGGGAGACCCAGTACTTC; D gene: -; J gene: TRBJ2-5; clone size: many; V gene: TRBV24-1
CDR3 protein: CASSFNVGSRNEKLFF; CDR3 DNA: TGTGCCAGCAGTTTCAACGTAGGCAGTAGGAATGAAAAACTGTTTTTT; D gene: -; J gene: TRBJ1-4; clone size: many; V gene: TRBV27
CDR3 protein: CASSKTSYEQYF; CDR3 DNA: TGTGCCAGCAGTAAAACCTCCTACGAGCAGTACTTC; D gene: -; J gene: TRBJ2-7; clone size: many; V gene: TRBV12-3/TRBV12-4
CDR3 protein: CASSVTGEETQYF; CDR3 DNA: TGCGCCAGCAGCGTGACAGGAGAAGAGACCCAGTACTTC; D gene: -; J gene: TRBJ2-5; clone size: many; V gene: TRBV5-1
CDR3 protein: CASSLVGFSGSRTDTQYF; CDR3 DNA: TGCGCCAGCAGCTTGGTCGGGTTCTCGGGGAGCCGCACAGATACGCAGTATTTT; D gene: -; J gene: TRBJ2-3; clone size: -; V gene: TRBV5-1
CDR3 protein: CASSFHLRHSGANVLTF; CDR3 DNA: TGTGCCAGCAGCTTCCACTTACGCCACTCTGGGGCCAACGTCCTGACTTTC; D gene: -; J gene: TRBJ2-6; clone size: many; V gene: TRBV7-2
CDR3 protein: CSALGLAGSYEQYF; CDR3 DNA: TGCAGTGCGCTGGGACTAGCGGGCTCCTACGAGCAGTACTTC; D gene: TRBD2; J gene: TRBJ2-7; clone size: many; V gene: TRBV20-1
CDR3 protein: CASSQRTGLAKNIQYF; CDR3 DNA: TGTGCCAGCAGCCAAAGGACGGGATTAGCCAAAAACATTCAGTACTTC; D gene: -; J gene: TRBJ2-4; clone size: many; V gene: TRBV7-2
CDR3 protein: CASSTKYEQYF; CDR3 DNA: TGCGCCAGCAGTACCAAGTACGAGCAGTACTTC; D gene: -; J gene: TRBJ2-7; clone size: -; V gene: TRBV4-3
CDR3 protein: CASSRTSGYKNIQYF; CDR3 DNA: TGTGCCAGTAGTAGGACTAGCGGTTACAAAAACATTCAGTACTTC; D gene: TRBD2; J gene: TRBJ2-4; clone size: -; V gene: TRBV19
CDR3 protein: CASSLGGTMDTQYF; CDR3 DNA: TGTGCCAGCAGCTTGGGTGGGACCATGGATACGCAGTATTTT; D gene: -; J gene: TRBJ2-3; clone size: many; V gene: TRBV7-9
CDR3 protein: CASSLRTARSSYEQYF; CDR3 DNA: TGTGCCAGCAGTTTAAGGACAGCCAGGAGCTCCTACGAGCAGTACTTC; D gene: -; J gene: TRBJ2-7; clone size: many; V gene: TRBV28
CDR3 protein: CASSLGQANTEAFF; CDR3 DNA: TGTGCCAGCAGTCTAGGACAGGCGAACACTGAAGCTTTCTTT; D gene: TRBD1; J gene: TRBJ1-1; clone size: many; V gene: TRBV28
CDR3 protein: CASSLVATALSYEQYF; CDR3 DNA: TGTGCCAGCAGCTTAGTTGCGACTGCACTATCCTACGAGCAGTACTTC; D gene: -; J gene: TRBJ2-7; clone size: many; V gene: TRBV7-2
CDR3 protein: CASSNHVSQPQHF; CDR3 DNA: TGTGCCAGCAGCAATCATGTGAGTCAGCCCCAGCATTTT; D gene: -; J gene: TRBJ1-5; clone size: many; V gene: TRBV28
CDR3 protein: CASGQETGDTEAFF; CDR3 DNA: TGTGCCAGCGGGCAGGAGACCGGGGACACTGAAGCTTTCTTT; D gene: -; J gene: TRBJ1-1; clone size: many; V gene: TRBV2
CDR3 protein: CASSLALQGSHTGELFF; CDR3 DNA: TGTGCCAGCAGCTTAGCGCTTCAAGGATCCCACACCGGGGAGCTGTTTTTT; D gene: -; J gene: TRBJ2-2; clone size: -; V gene: TRBV7-2
CDR3 protein: CASSDLDKLNTEAFF; CDR3 DNA: TGTGCCAGCAGCGACTTAGATAAACTGAACACTGAAGCTTTCTTT; D gene: -; J gene: TRBJ1-1; clone size: many; V gene: TRBV6-2/TRBV6-3
CDR3 protein: CASSKEDSSGNTIYF; CDR3 DNA: TGTGCCAGCTCCAAAGAGGACAGCTCTGGAAACACCATATATTTT; D gene: -; J gene: TRBJ1-3; clone size: many; V gene: TRBV6-1
CDR3 protein: CASSQGRTTYEQYF; CDR3 DNA: TGTGCCAGCAGCCAAGGGCGCACTACCTACGAGCAGTACTTC; D gene: -; J gene: TRBJ2-7; clone size: many; V gene: TRBV3-1
CDR3 protein: CASSFGSGGNYGYTF; CDR3 DNA: TGTGCCAGCAGTTTTGGTTCGGGGGGCAACTATGGCTACACCTTC; D gene: -; J gene: TRBJ1-2; clone size: many; V gene: TRBV12-3/TRBV12-4
CDR3 protein: CASSRSGTSNEKLFF; CDR3 DNA: TGTGCCAGCAGTAGGAGTGGGACATCTAATGAAAAACTGTTTTTT; D gene: -; J gene: TRBJ1-4; clone size: many; V gene: TRBV6-1
CDR3 protein: CASSLEVAGGTGELFF; CDR3 DNA: TGCGCCAGCAGCTTGGAAGTAGCGGGGGGCACCGGGGAGCTGTTTTTT; D gene: TRBD2; J gene: TRBJ2-2; clone size: many; V gene: TRBV5-1
CDR3 protein: CASSSVSTGGENTIYF; CDR3 DNA: TGTGCCAGCAGCTCCGTGTCGACAGGGGGCGAAAACACCATATATTTT; D gene: TRBD1; J gene: TRBJ1-3; clone size: many; V gene: TRBV7-9
CDR3 protein: CASRKSTAVLNSPLHF; CDR3 DNA: TGTGCCAGCAGAAAATCTACAGCGGTCCTTAATTCACCCCTCCACTTT; D gene: -; J gene: TRBJ1-6; clone size: -; V gene: TRBV28
CDR3 protein: CASSRGKDTEAFF; CDR3 DNA: TGTGCCAGCTCAAGGGGGAAGGATACTGAAGCTTTCTTT; D gene: -; J gene: TRBJ1-1; clone size: many; V gene: TRBV18
CDR3 protein: CASSLEFAYEQYF; CDR3 DNA: TGTGCCAGCAGCTTAGAGTTTGCCTACGAGCAGTACTTC; D gene: -; J gene: TRBJ2-7; clone size: many; V gene: TRBV7-2
CDR3 protein: CASSDRVDTQYF; CDR3 DNA: TGTGCCAGTAGCGACAGGGTAGATACGCAGTATTTT; D gene: TRBD1; J gene: TRBJ2-3; clone size: -; V gene: TRBV19
CDR3 protein: CASSPQGPNYGYTF; CDR3 DNA: TGTGCCAGCAGCCCACAGGGTCCTAACTATGGCTACACCTTC; D gene: -; J gene: TRBJ1-2; clone size: -; V gene: TRBV7-9
CDR3 protein: CASSRSDFSQPQHF; CDR3 DNA: TGTGCCAGCAGCCGATCGGACTTTAGCCAGCCCCAGCATTTT; D gene: -; J gene: TRBJ1-5; clone size: many; V gene: TRBV7-9
CDR3 protein: CSASSGRGGGVEQFF; CDR3 DNA: TGCAGTGCTAGCTCCGGACGCGGAGGAGGGGTCGAGCAGTTCTTC; D gene: -; J gene: TRBJ2-1; clone size: -; V gene: TRBV20-1
CDR3 protein: CASRPPGLAGGRLFF; CDR3 DNA: TGTGCCAGTAGACCTCCGGGACTAGCGGGGGGGCGGCTGTTTTTT; D gene: TRBD2; J gene: TRBJ2-2; clone size: -; V gene: TRBV19
CDR3 protein: CASSIGDGTYEQYF; CDR3 DNA: TGTGCCAGTAGTATAGGGGACGGGACCTACGAGCAGTACTTC; D gene: -; J gene: TRBJ2-7; clone size: many; V gene: TRBV19
CDR3 protein: CASSYSGTVHSNQPQHF; CDR3 DNA: TGTGCCAGCAGTTACTCGGGGACAGTCCATAGCAATCAGCCCCAGCATTTT; D gene: TRBD1; J gene: TRBJ1-5; clone size: few; V gene: TRBV6-5
CDR3 protein: CASSADRGRSTDTQYF; CDR3 DNA: TGTGCCAGCAGCGCGGATAGGGGGAGGAGCACAGATACGCAGTATTTT; D gene: -; J gene: TRBJ2-3; clone size: many; V gene: TRBV9
CDR3 protein: CSAPGGPGNTIYF; CDR3 DNA: TGCAGTGCCCCAGGGGGTCCTGGAAACACCATATATTTT; D gene: TRBD1; J gene: TRBJ1-3; clone size: -; V gene: TRBV20-1
CDR3 protein: CASSYSGGTVEAFF; CDR3 DNA: TGTGCCAGCAGTTACTCCGGGGGGACGGTTGAAGCTTTCTTT; D gene: -; J gene: TRBJ1-1; clone size: few; V gene: TRBV6-2/TRBV6-3
CDR3 protein: CASSYGVDYNEQFF; CDR3 DNA: TGTGCCAGCAGTTACGGGGTGGATTACAATGAGCAGTTCTTC; D gene: -; J gene: TRBJ2-1; clone size: many; V gene: TRBV6-2/TRBV6-3
CDR3 protein: CASSGTGTSWEQYF; CDR3 DNA: TGTGCCAGTAGCGGGACAGGGACTTCGTGGGAGCAGTACTTC; D gene: TRBD1; J gene: TRBJ2-7; clone size: few; V gene: TRBV19
CDR3 protein: CASSLAPGHSTDTQYF; CDR3 DNA: TGTGCCAGCAGCTTAGCCCCAGGGCATAGCACAGATACGCAGTATTTT; D gene: -; J gene: TRBJ2-3; clone size: many; V gene: TRBV7-9
CDR3 protein: CASSLTSGGEVDTQYF; CDR3 DNA: TGTGCCAGCAGTTTGACTAGCGGGGGGGAGGTAGATACGCAGTATTTT; D gene: TRBD2; J gene: TRBJ2-3; clone size: many; V gene: TRBV27
CDR3 protein: CSASKSRGLETQYF; CDR3 DNA: TGCAGTGCTAGCAAGAGCAGGGGGCTCGAGACCCAGTACTTC; D gene: TRBD1; J gene: TRBJ2-5; clone size: many; V gene: TRBV20-1
CDR3 protein: CASRGSGGSTDTQYF; CDR3 DNA: TGTGCCAGCAGGGGTAGCGGGGGGAGCACAGATACGCAGTATTTT; D gene: TRBD2; J gene: TRBJ2-3; clone size: -; V gene: TRBV2
CDR3 protein: CASSDAGTSYEQYF; CDR3 DNA: TGTGCCAGCAGCGACGCCGGGACATCCTACGAGCAGTACTTC; D gene: -; J gene: TRBJ2-7; clone size: -; V gene: TRBV5-6
CDR3 protein: CASSPLAGGRTDTQYF; CDR3 DNA: TGTGCCAGCAGCCCTCTAGCGGGGGGGCGCACAGATACGCAGTATTTT; D gene: TRBD2; J gene: TRBJ2-3; clone size: -; V gene: TRBV5-4